The entry below gives a single TCR beta chain sequence along with its context. The data derive from a study of blood T cell repertoires in COVID-19. Profiled with immunoSEQ multiplex PCR; TCRdb holds only in-frame clones, not every one. The sample shows approximately 71,000 clones, about nine tenths of them seen only once. Trimming cost V 4 bases and J 2 bases; bases outside gene matches: 4. Germline CDR1 and CDR2: GTSNPN and SVGIG (reference sequence). CDR3 length: 14 amino acids. Sequencing was carried out using peripheral blood. The chain uses TRBV30 and TRBJ2-1, with 8 nucleotides matching TRBD1. This TCR derives from a woman under 30 with acute or convalescent COVID-19. In DNA, the CDR3 is TGTGCCTGGAATACAGGGGGTCCCTACAATGAGCAGTTCTTC. Translation gives CAWNTGGPYNEQFF.